This is a list of T cell receptor beta chains from one sample in a study of blood T cell repertoires in COVID-19. The data were produced by immunoSEQ multiplex PCR, yet TCRdb's version contains in-frame clones alone and is incomplete. In the table there are about 88,000 clones, over 75% of which are singletons. Sequenced material: peripheral blood. All receptors come from a woman aged 80 or over with acute or convalescent COVID-19. Each CDR3 is given with its conserved first and last residue. The D gene is left open where the match is weak. Clone size is given for some rows only: seen once, a few or many times, or a class if the clone is expanded.

j_call clone_size d_call v_call cdr3_aa cdr3_nt
TRBJ2-1 . . TRBV6-5 CASRDTLYNEQFF TGTGCCAGCAGAGACACCTTGTACAATGAGCAGTTCTTC
TRBJ1-2 . . TRBV24-1 CATSDGLSYGYTF TGTGCCACCAGTGATGGACTTTCCTATGGCTACACCTTC
TRBJ1-2 . TRBD1 TRBV5-1 CASSTGQGDYGYTF TGCGCCAGCAGCACCGGGCAGGGGGATTATGGCTACACCTTC
TRBJ1-1 . . TRBV7-8 CASSLGFRGYGTEAFF TGTGCCAGCAGCTTGGGTTTCAGGGGATATGGGACTGAAGCTTTCTTT
TRBJ2-1 once TRBD2 TRBV19 CASRLAGAYNEQFF TGTGCCAGCCGGCTAGCGGGAGCCTACAATGAGCAGTTCTTC
TRBJ1-2 . TRBD1 TRBV29-1 CSVEFRQGFGYTF TGCAGCGTTGAATTCCGACAGGGATTTGGCTACACCTTC
TRBJ1-2 . . TRBV28 CASITPGMGGYTF TGTGCCAGCATCACACCAGGGATGGGGGGCTACACCTTC
TRBJ2-3 . . TRBV9 CASSPRPSTDTQYF TGTGCCAGCAGCCCTAGACCTAGCACAGATACGCAGTATTTT
TRBJ1-3 . . TRBV15 CATNRDLSGNTIYF TGTGCCACCAACCGGGATCTCTCTGGAAACACCATATATTTT
TRBJ1-4 once . TRBV19 CASSIGGILATNEKLFF TGTGCCAGTAGTATAGGCGGCATACTAGCAACTAATGAAAAACTGTTTTTT
TRBJ2-7 once TRBD2 TRBV28 CASSLGGTSGFSYEQYF TGTGCCAGCAGTCTCGGGGGGACTAGCGGCTTCTCCTACGAGCAGTACTTC
TRBJ1-3 . TRBD1 TRBV2 CASSSGQGAVNTIYF TGTGCCAGCAGTTCGGGACAGGGGGCTGTAAACACCATATATTTT
TRBJ2-1 . . TRBV6-2/TRBV6-3 CASSSRTFYNEQFF TGTGCCAGCAGTTCTAGGACTTTCTACAATGAGCAGTTCTTC
TRBJ2-7 . . TRBV21-1 CASSIHPQGASYEQYF TGTGCCAGCAGCATACACCCACAGGGGGCCTCCTACGAGCAGTACTTC
TRBJ2-3 . . TRBV7-2 CASSLGRGTDTQYF TGTGCCAGCAGCTTAGGTCGAGGCACAGATACGCAGTATTTT
TRBJ1-2 . . TRBV6-5 CASSYSFTRAGYTF TGTGCCAGCAGTTACTCTTTCACCAGGGCCGGCTACACCTTC
TRBJ1-2 . TRBD1 TRBV6-2/TRBV6-3 CASSPGGATNYGYTF TGTGCCAGCAGCCCAGGGGGGGCAACGAACTATGGCTACACCTTC
TRBJ1-1 . . TRBV25-1 CASSKQGRSLAEAFF TGTGCCAGCAGTAAACAGGGTCGGAGTTTGGCTGAAGCTTTCTTT
TRBJ2-5 . TRBD2 TRBV30 CAWSVDRGGAYF TGTGCCTGGAGTGTAGACCGCGGGGGGGCCTACTTC
TRBJ1-2 . . TRBV19 CASHRQDSSYNYGYTF TGTGCCAGTCATCGTCAAGACAGCTCCTACAACTATGGCTACACCTTC
TRBJ1-1 . TRBD1 TRBV7-2 CASSRDSHNEAFF TGTGCCAGCAGCCGGGACAGCCACAATGAAGCTTTCTTT
TRBJ2-2 . TRBD2 TRBV18 CASSPLAPTSHTGELFF TGTGCCAGCTCACCACTGGCGCCGACTAGCCACACCGGGGAGCTGTTTTTT
TRBJ2-3 . TRBD2 TRBV7-6 CASSLGASGYTDTQYF TGTGCCAGCAGCTTAGGAGCTAGCGGTTACACAGATACGCAGTATTTT
TRBJ2-7 . . TRBV30 CASEGGTGSLYEQYF TGTGCCTCAGAGGGGGGGACTGGATCCCTCTACGAGCAGTACTTC
TRBJ1-4 . . TRBV19 CASRRQINEKLFF TGTGCCAGTAGAAGACAGATTAATGAAAAACTGTTTTTT
TRBJ1-4 . . TRBV10-3 CAIGPDSGPNEKLFF TGTGCCATCGGGCCGGACTCCGGGCCGAATGAAAAACTGTTTTTT
TRBJ1-1 . . TRBV29-1 CTAGGGGNTEAFF TGCACCGCCGGGGGAGGTGGGAACACTGAAGCTTTCTTT
TRBJ2-5 . TRBD2 TRBV24-1 CATSSNAGVMSQYF TGTGCCACCAGTTCTAACGCGGGAGTAATGTCCCAGTACTTC
TRBJ2-1 . TRBD2 TRBV9 CASSVVSSGRLNEQFF TGTGCCAGCAGCGTAGTTTCTAGCGGGAGGTTGAATGAGCAGTTCTTC
TRBJ1-1 . . TRBV29-1 CSVVVGGYNTEAFF TGCAGCGTTGTTGTCGGGGGATACAACACTGAAGCTTTCTTT
TRBJ1-1 . TRBD1 TRBV13 CASNAVRGARAFF TGTGCCAGCAATGCAGTCAGGGGGGCGCGGGCTTTCTTT
TRBJ2-1 . TRBD2 TRBV7-9 CASSSNAGGNEQFF TGTGCCAGCAGCTCCAATGCGGGAGGTAATGAGCAGTTCTTC
TRBJ1-2 . . TRBV12-3/TRBV12-4 CASRRGQPWDTF TGTGCCAGCAGACGCGGACAGCCCTGGGACACCTTC
TRBJ2-3 . TRBD2 TRBV6-4 CASRVLAGVDTQYF TGTGCCAGCCGCGTCCTAGCGGGAGTAGATACGCAGTATTTT
TRBJ1-1 . . TRBV7-3 CASSYGQNTEAFF TGTGCCAGCAGCTATGGACAGAACACTGAAGCTTTCTTT
TRBJ2-1 once . TRBV20-1 CSAERNEQFF TGCAGTGCAGAGCGAAATGAGCAGTTCTTC
TRBJ2-7 . . TRBV10-3 CAISSIAYEQYF TGTGCCATTAGCTCTATCGCCTACGAGCAGTACTTC
TRBJ1-2 . . TRBV28 CASSSLQGGQGYGYTF TGTGCCAGCAGTTCCTTACAGGGTGGGCAAGGCTATGGCTACACCTTC
TRBJ1-5 . TRBD1 TRBV24-1 CATGDRGHQPQHF TGTGCCACCGGAGACAGGGGCCATCAGCCCCAGCATTTT
TRBJ2-3 . TRBD2 TRBV7-8 CASSLPGGDTQYF TGTGCCAGCAGCCTACCGGGGGGAGATACGCAGTATTTT
TRBJ1-1 few . TRBV5-1 CASSLEMGRYTEAFF TGCGCCAGCAGCTTGGAAATGGGGCGGTACACTGAAGCTTTCTTT
TRBJ1-3 . TRBD1 TRBV9 CASSVTGTDSGNTIYF TGTGCCAGCAGCGTAACCGGGACAGACTCTGGAAACACCATATATTTT
TRBJ1-1 . . TRBV6-2/TRBV6-3 CASSYSANTEAFF TGTGCCAGCAGTTACTCAGCGAACACTGAAGCTTTCTTT
TRBJ2-6 . TRBD1 TRBV28 CASSTGGSGANVLTF TGTGCCAGCAGCACAGGGGGCTCTGGGGCCAACGTCCTGACTTTC
TRBJ1-1 . TRBD1 TRBV28 CASSSQGAFTEAFF TGTGCCAGCAGTTCACAGGGGGCTTTCACTGAAGCTTTCTTT
TRBJ2-7 . . TRBV5-1 CASSLAGEQYF TGCGCCAGCAGCTTGGCAGGGGAGCAGTACTTC
TRBJ1-1 . TRBD1 TRBV28 CASSLWGQGGTEAFF TGTGCCAGCAGTTTATGGGGACAGGGTGGGACTGAAGCTTTCTTT
TRBJ1-5 . TRBD1 TRBV28 CASSSPTGGRQPQHF TGTGCCAGCAGTTCTCCGACAGGGGGCAGACAGCCCCAGCATTTT
TRBJ1-6 . . TRBV30 CAWNREWANSPLHF TGTGCCTGGAACAGGGAGTGGGCTAATTCACCCCTCCACTTT
TRBJ2-7 . TRBD1 TRBV15 CATSRDGTGGYEQYF TGTGCCACCAGCAGAGACGGGACAGGAGGTTACGAGCAGTACTTC
TRBJ2-7 . . TRBV7-2 CASSLAGGYEQYF TGTGCCAGCAGCTTAGCGGGAGGCTACGAGCAGTACTTC
TRBJ2-2 once TRBD2 TRBV7-8 CASSLRLAGGQLKTGELFF TGTGCCAGCAGCTTAAGACTAGCGGGAGGGCAGTTAAAGACCGGGGAGCTGTTTTTT
TRBJ2-5 . . TRBV13 CASARFPNRVSPAKETQYF TGTGCCAGCGCCAGATTTCCCAACCGGGTCTCCCCTGCGAAGGAGACCCAGTACTTC
TRBJ1-4 . . TRBV6-6 CASSFPTATNEKLFF TGTGCCAGCAGTTTCCCGACAGCAACTAATGAAAAACTGTTTTTT
TRBJ2-2 . TRBD2 TRBV28 CASTSGTNTGELFF TGTGCCAGCACTAGCGGGACGAACACCGGGGAGCTGTTTTTT